The clone carrying this TCR beta chain came up many times. Antigen unknown. The data derive from a study of breast tumors, draining lymph nodes, adjacent tissues. Findings of the study overall: Tumor and nontumor repertoires were significantly more similar in luminal-like than in basal-like breast cancer. The lymph node origin of tumor T cells was framed as consistent with a hypothesis, not demonstrated. Tumor repertoires ranked between lymph nodes and nontumor tissue in diversity, with V and J gene preferences.

Axillary draining lymph nodes of breast cancer patients supplied the node samples. Trimming pared 2 bases from V and 5 bases from J, leaving 10 bases between. Looked up from germline, CDR1 is SGHVS and CDR2 is FNYEAQ. The CDR3 is made up of 14 amino acids. Each CDR3 protein is one row after TCRdb ran MiXCR on the multiplex PCR reads. The data show 250,000 or so distinct CDR3 sequences, 30% seen once. The TCR comes from a female donor with breast cancer. Some clones in this sample may be carry-over from other donors' samples. The sample taken for sequencing was axillary lymph node tissue. This rearrangement joins TRBV7-6 to TRBJ2-1; tentative D call: TRBD1 (5 bases). In DNA, the CDR3 is TGTGCCAGCAGCTTACTGAGACAGAACAATGAGCAGTTCTTC. It yields the protein CASSLLRQNNEQFF. The variable domain in full, with the rest retrieved from reference TRBV7-6 and TRBJ2-1, is GAGVSQSPRYKVTKRGQDVALRCDPISGHVSLYWYRQALGQGPEFLTYFNYEAQQDKSGLPNDRFSAERPEGSISTLTIQRTEQRDSAMYRCASSLLRQNNEQFFGPGTRLTVL.